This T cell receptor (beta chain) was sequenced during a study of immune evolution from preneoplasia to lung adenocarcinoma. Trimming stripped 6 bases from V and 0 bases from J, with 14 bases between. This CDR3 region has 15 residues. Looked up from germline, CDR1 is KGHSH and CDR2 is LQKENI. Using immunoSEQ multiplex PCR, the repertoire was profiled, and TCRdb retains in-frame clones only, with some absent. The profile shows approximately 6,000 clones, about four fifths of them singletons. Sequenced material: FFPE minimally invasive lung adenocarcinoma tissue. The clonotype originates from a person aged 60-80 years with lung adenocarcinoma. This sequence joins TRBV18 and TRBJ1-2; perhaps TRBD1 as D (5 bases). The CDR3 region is CASSLQGKPNYGYTF. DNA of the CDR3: TGTGCCAGCTCGCTCCAGGGAAAACCTAACTATGGCTACACCTTC. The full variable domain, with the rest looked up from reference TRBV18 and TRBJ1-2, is NAGVMQNPRHLVRRRGQEARLRCSPMKGHSHVYWYRQLPEEGLKFMVYLQKENIIDESGMPKERFSAEFPKEGPSILRIQQVVRGDSAAYFCASSLQGKPNYGYTFGSGTRLTVV.